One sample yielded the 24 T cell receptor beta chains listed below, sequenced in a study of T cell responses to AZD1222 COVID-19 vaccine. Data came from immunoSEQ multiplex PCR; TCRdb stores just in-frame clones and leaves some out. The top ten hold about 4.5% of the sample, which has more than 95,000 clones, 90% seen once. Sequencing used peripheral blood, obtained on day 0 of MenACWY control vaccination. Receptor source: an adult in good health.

The CDR3 nucleotides are TGTGCCAGCAGCTTAGCACCTCAGGGGTTGAATGAAAAACTGTTTTTT. Translation gives CASSLAPQGLNEKLFF. The rearrangement uses TRBV7-9 and TRBJ1-4, with a possible D match to TRBD1 (6 bases). Germline CDR1 is SEHNR and CDR2 is FQNEAQ (reference sequence). The CDR3 is 16 amino acids. V was cut by 0 bases and J by 5 bases, with 13 bases left in between.

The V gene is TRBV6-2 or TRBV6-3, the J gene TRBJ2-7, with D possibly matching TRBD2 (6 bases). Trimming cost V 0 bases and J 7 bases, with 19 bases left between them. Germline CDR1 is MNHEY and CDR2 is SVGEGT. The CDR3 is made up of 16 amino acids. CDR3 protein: CASSYSNGRGGTEQYV. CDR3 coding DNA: TGTGCCAGCAGTTACTCGAATGGCCGTGGGGGGACTGAGCAGTACGTC.

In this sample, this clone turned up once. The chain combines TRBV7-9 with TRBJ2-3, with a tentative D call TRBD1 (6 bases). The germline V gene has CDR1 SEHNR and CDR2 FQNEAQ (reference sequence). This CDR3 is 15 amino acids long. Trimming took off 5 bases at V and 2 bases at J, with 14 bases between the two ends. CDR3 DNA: TGTGCCAGCAGCCCGGGACACGCAACCACAGATACGCAGTATTTT. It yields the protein CASSPGHATTDTQYF.

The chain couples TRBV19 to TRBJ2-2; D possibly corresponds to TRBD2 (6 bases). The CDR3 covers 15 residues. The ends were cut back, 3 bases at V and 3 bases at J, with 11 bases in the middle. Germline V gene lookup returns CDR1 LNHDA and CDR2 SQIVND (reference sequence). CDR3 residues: CASSIGTGDTGELFF. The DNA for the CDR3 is TGTGCCAGTAGTATTGGAACGGGGGACACCGGGGAGCTGTTTTTT.

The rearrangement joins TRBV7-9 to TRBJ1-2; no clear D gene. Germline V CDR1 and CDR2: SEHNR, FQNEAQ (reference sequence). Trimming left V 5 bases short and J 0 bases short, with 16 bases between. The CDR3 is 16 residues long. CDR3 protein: CASSPALGQANYGYTF. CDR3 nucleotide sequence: TGTGCCAGCAGCCCCGCGTTAGGCCAAGCTAACTATGGCTACACCTTC.

This CDR3 is CASSSGTSGANVLTF. The CDR3 DNA reads TGTGCCAGCAGCTCTGGGACTTCTGGGGCCAACGTCCTGACTTTC. The V gene is TRBV2, the J gene TRBJ2-6; maybe TRBD2 (6 bases). Germline V gives CDR1 SNHLY, CDR2 FYNNEI. There are 15 residues in the CDR3. V was pared by 6 bases and J by 1 base, with 10 bases between. The full variable domain, rest sourced from reference TRBV2 and TRBJ2-6, is EPEVTQTPSHQVTQMGQEVILRCVPISNHLYFYWYRQILGQKVEFLVSFYNNEISEKSEIFDDQFSVERPDGSNFTLKIRSTKLEDSAMYFCASSSGTSGANVLTFGAGSRLTVL.

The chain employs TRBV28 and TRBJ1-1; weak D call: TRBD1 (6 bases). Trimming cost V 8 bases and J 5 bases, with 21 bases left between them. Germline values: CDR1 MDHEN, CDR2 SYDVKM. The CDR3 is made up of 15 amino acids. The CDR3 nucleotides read TGTGCCAGCCCCCCTGACATTAGACAGGCAACTGAAGCTTTCTTT. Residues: CASPPDIRQATEAFF.

The CDR3 spells CASSYGGRAGNEQFF. In DNA, the CDR3 is TGTGCCAGCAGTTACGGCGGGAGGGCCGGGAATGAGCAGTTCTTC. The chain joins TRBV27 to TRBJ2-1; 9 bases line up with TRBD2. J lost 7 bases, V lost 4 bases, and 8 bases had no gene match. There are 15 residues in the CDR3. Looked up from germline, CDR1 is MNHEY and CDR2 is SMNVEV (reference sequence).

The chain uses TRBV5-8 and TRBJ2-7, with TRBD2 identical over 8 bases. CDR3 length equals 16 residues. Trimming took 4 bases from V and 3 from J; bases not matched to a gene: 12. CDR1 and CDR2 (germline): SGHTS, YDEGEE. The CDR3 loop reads CASSQRTGLGSYEQYV. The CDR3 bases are TGTGCCAGCAGCCAACGGACGGGACTAGGGAGCTACGAGCAGTACGTC.

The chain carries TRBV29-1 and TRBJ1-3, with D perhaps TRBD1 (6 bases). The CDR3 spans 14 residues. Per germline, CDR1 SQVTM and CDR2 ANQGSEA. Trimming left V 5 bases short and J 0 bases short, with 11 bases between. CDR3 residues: CSVRTGNSGNTIYF. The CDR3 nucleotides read TGCAGCGTTCGCACAGGGAACTCTGGAAACACCATATATTTT.

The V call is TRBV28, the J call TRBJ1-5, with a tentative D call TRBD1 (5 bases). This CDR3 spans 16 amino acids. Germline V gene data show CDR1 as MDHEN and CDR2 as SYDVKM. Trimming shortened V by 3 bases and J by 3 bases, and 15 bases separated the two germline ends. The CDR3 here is CASSLWAGGANQPQHF. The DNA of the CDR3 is TGTGCCAGCAGTTTGTGGGCAGGTGGGGCCAATCAGCCCCAGCATTTT.

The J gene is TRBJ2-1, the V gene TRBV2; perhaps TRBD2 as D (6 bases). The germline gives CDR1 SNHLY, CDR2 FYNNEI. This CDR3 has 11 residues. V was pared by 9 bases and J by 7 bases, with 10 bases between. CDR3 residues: CASAGYNEQFF. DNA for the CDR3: TGTGCCAGTGCGGGGTATAATGAGCAGTTCTTC.

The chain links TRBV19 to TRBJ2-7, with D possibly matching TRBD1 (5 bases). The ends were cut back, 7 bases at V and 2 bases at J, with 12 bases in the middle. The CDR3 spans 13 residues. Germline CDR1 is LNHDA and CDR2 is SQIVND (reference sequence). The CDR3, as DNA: TGTGCCAGTATAGAGACAGAGGCCTACGAGCAGTACGTC. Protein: CASIETEAYEQYV.

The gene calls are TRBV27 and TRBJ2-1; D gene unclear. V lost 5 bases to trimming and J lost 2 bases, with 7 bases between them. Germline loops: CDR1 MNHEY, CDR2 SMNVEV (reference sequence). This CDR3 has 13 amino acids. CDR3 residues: CASSVAAYNEQFF. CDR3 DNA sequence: TGTGCCAGCAGTGTGGCAGCCTACAATGAGCAGTTCTTC.

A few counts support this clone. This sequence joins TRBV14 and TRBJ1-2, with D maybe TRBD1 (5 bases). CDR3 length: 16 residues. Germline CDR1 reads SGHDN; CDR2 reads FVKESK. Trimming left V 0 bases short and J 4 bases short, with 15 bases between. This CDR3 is CASSQEGAGFSYGYTF. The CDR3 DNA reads TGTGCCAGCAGCCAAGAGGGTGCAGGGTTTAGCTATGGCTACACCTTC.

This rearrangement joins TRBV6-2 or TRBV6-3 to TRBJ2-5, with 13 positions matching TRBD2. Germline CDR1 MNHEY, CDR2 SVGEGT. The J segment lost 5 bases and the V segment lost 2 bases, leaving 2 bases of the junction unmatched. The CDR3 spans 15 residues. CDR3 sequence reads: CASSYTSGGAETQYF. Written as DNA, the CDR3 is TGTGCCAGCAGTTACACTAGCGGGGGGGCGGAGACCCAGTACTTC.

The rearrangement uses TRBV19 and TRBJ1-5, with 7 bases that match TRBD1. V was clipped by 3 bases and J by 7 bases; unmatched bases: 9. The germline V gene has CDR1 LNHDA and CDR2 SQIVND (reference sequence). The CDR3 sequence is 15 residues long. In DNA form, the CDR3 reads TGTGCCAGTAGTATCGCAAGACAGGGCAGACAGCCCCAGCATTTT. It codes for CASSIARQGRQPQHF. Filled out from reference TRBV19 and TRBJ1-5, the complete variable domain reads DGGITQSPKYLFRKEGQNVTLSCEQNLNHDAMYWYRQDPGQGLRLIYYSQIVNDFQKGDIAEGYSVSREKKESFPLTVTSAQKNPTAFYLCASSIARQGRQPQHFGDGTRLSIL.

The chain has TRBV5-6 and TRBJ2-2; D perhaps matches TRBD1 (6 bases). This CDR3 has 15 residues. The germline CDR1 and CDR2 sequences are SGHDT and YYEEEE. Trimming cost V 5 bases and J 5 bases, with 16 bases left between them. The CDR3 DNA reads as TGTGCCAGCAGGCCTACAGGGCCCCGGACCGGGGAGCTGTTTTTT. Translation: CASRPTGPRTGELFF. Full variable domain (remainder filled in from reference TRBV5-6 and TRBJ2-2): DAGVTQSPTHLIKTRGQQVTLRCSPKSGHDTVSWYQQALGQGPQFIFQYYEEEERQRGNFPDRFSGHQFPNYSSELNVNALLLGDSALYLCASRPTGPRTGELFFGEGSRLTVL.

CDR3 region: CSVGWGSGAGSGYTF. The CDR3 nucleotides read TGCAGCGTGGGATGGGGGTCAGGGGCGGGAAGTGGCTACACCTTC. The chain recombines TRBV29-1 with TRBJ1-2; tentatively, D is TRBD1 (6 bases). The V end was cut by 6 bases, the J end by 7 bases, with 24 bases between. Per germline, CDR1 SQVTM and CDR2 ANQGSEA. This CDR3 is 15 amino acids long.

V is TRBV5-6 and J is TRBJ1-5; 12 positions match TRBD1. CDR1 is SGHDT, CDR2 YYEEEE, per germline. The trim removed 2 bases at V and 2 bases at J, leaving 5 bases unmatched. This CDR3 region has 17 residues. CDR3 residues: CASSLGTGGPRNQPQHF. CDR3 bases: TGTGCCAGCAGCTTAGGGACAGGGGGCCCTCGCAATCAGCCCCAGCATTTT. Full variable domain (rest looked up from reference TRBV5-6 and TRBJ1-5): DAGVTQSPTHLIKTRGQQVTLRCSPKSGHDTVSWYQQALGQGPQFIFQYYEEEERQRGNFPDRFSGHQFPNYSSELNVNALLLGDSALYLCASSLGTGGPRNQPQHFGDGTRLSIL.

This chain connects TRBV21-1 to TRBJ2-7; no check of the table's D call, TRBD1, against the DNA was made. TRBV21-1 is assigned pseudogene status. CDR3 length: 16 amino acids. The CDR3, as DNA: TGTGCCAGCAGCAAAAAGGGGGCAGGGAGCTCCTACGAGCAGTACGTC. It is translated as CASSKKGAGSSYEQYV.

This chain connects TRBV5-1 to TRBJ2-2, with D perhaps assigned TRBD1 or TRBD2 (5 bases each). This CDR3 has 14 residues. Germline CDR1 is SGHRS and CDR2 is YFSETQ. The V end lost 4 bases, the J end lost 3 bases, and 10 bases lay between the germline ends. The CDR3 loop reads CASSVRDHTGELFF. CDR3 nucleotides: TGCGCCAGCAGCGTAAGGGACCACACCGGGGAGCTGTTTTTT.

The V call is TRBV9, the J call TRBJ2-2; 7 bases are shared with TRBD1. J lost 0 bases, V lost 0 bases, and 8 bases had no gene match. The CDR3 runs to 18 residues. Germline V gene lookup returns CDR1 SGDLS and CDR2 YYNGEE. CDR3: CASSVATRDRPNTGELFF. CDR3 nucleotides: TGTGCCAGCAGCGTAGCGACCCGGGACAGACCGAACACCGGGGAGCTGTTTTTT. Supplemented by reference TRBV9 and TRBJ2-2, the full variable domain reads DSGVTQTPKHLITATGQRVTLRCSPRSGDLSVYWYQQSLDQGLQFLIQYYNGEERAKGNILERFSAQQFPDLHSELNLSSLELGDSALYFCASSVATRDRPNTGELFFGEGSRLTVL.

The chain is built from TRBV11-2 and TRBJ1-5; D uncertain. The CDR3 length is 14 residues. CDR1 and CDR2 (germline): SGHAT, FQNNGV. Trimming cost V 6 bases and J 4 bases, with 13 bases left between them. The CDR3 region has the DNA TGTGCCAGCAGTACTACTGTGGGGAATCAGCCCCAGCATTTT. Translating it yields CASSTTVGNQPQHF.